This TCR beta chain was retrieved from a study of shared clonotypes between healthy human individuals. Findings and caveats of the study: The study found lower generation probabilities in non-shared clonotypes than in those shared by all four donors. Rarefaction indicated that sorted-subset sequencing remained incomplete although depth was large.

For this clone: Its antigen is currently unknown.

Germline V CDR1 and CDR2: SGDLS, YYNGEE. Trimming took off 4 bases at V and 5 bases at J, with 6 bases between the two ends. The CDR3 is 12 amino acids. Sequenced by immunoSEQ multiplex PCR; TCRdb stores in-frame clones only, minus some. The data contain about 990,000 clones, around three quarters of them singletons. This clonotype was obtained from a man between 18 and 35 years old in good health. Some clones in this sample may be carry-over from other donors' samples. The chain uses TRBV9 and TRBJ2-2; D unresolved. Source material: memory CD4+ T cells from PBMCs. Subset of the sample: CD45RA-negative fraction. The CDR3 bases are TGTGCCAGCAGCCATATGACCGGGGAGCTGTTTTTT. Translated: CASSHMTGELFF.